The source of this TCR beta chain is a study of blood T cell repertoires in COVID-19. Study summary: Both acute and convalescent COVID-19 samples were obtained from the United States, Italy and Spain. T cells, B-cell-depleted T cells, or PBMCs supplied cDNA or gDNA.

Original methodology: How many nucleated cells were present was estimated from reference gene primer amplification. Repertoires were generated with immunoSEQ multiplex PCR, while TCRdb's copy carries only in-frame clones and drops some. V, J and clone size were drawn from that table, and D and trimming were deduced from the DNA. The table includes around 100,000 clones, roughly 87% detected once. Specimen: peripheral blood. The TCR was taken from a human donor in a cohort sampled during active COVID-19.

CDR3 in DNA: TGTGCCAGCAGCTTGAAGACAGGGGTGGGCTACGAGCAGTACTTC. This gives the protein CASSLKTGVGYEQYF. The rearrangement uses TRBV5-8 and TRBJ2-7; TRBD1 matches at 8 bases. This CDR3 spans 15 amino acids. After removal of 1 base from V and 3 bases from J, the junction contained 6 bases not matched to a gene. Per germline, CDR1 SGHTS and CDR2 YDEGEE.